A selection of T cell receptor beta chains follows, all from one sample in a study of tumor and adjacent non-tumor tissue in lung cancer. TCRdb called the multiplex PCR reads again in MiXCR, with one record for every CDR3 protein. The sample records around 39,000 distinct CDR3 sequences, roughly 60% being singletons. Sequencing was done on a sample of distant non-tumor lung tissue. All receptors come from a man aged 50-59 years with non-small cell lung cancer. CDR3s include the opening cysteine and the closing phenylalanine or tryptophan. Each record gives: J gene, D gene, clone size, V gene, CDR3 protein. A D gene is named only where the DNA matches it firmly. Not every row has a clone size; where given, it reads once, few, many or a size class.

TRBJ2-7,TRBD2,NA,TRBV5-4,CASSFGGLAGDAHEQCF
TRBJ2-2,NA,many,TRBV29-1,CSVDRATGELFF
TRBJ2-3,NA,many,TRBV7-8,CASSLTGAGPTDTQYF
TRBJ2-7,TRBD2,once,TRBV6-2/TRBV6-3,CTSSRVTGGYEQYF
TRBJ2-7,NA,few,TRBV11-2,CASDSTGSGAYEQYF
TRBJ1-4,NA,NA,TRBV6-6,CVNSPPEPGSEKLFF
TRBJ2-1,NA,NA,TRBV6-1,CASSEVPCLFF
TRBJ2-7,NA,NA,TRBV6-2/TRBV6-3,CASSWGSQTYGRYF
TRBJ1-5,NA,NA,TRBV16,CASSQQENQLQHF
TRBJ1-1,NA,NA,TRBV6-2/TRBV6-3,CASSYLVGRDTEAFF
TRBJ2-1,NA,NA,TRBV2,CASLVGLRTYNEQFF
TRBJ2-3,NA,NA,TRBV6-5,CASTSRRKHTDTQYF
TRBJ2-7,NA,NA,TRBV11-2,CASKQSSYTSYVQYF
TRBJ2-7,TRBD2,NA,TRBV7-9,CASSPPGGSLYEQYF
TRBJ2-1,NA,NA,TRBV11-3,CARRGERDANERFF